This TCR beta chain was sequenced for a study of CD8 T cells in ankylosing spondylitis. Germline V gene data show CDR1 as LGHNA and CDR2 as YNFKEQ. V gave up 1 base and J gave up 2 bases; unmatched junction bases: 14. This CDR3 has 19 residues. From the 5' RACE reads, TCRdb called clonotypes with MiXCR, one entry per CDR3 protein. The sample shows under 250,000 distinct CDR3 sequences, roughly 25% of them seen only once. This clonotype was seen only once. Sequenced input: blood, either unsorted or a sorted T cell fraction (not recorded which). The genes are TRBV4-2 and TRBJ2-3, with 8 nucleotides matching TRBD2. This sequence originates from a male donor with ankylosing spondylitis or in good health (not recorded which). CDR3: CASSQAPLAGGSNTDTQYF. For the CDR3, the DNA is TGTGCCAGCAGCCAAGCTCCCCTAGCGGGCGGGAGTAACACAGATACGCAGTATTTT.